This section outlines one T cell receptor (beta chain) sequence together with its context. It lacks a known antigen. No quality values exist for individual bases; no much larger clone is one base distant. The sample's treatment or condition label is to be understood as: high-dose cyclophosphamide on days +3 and +4 as single-agent GVHD prophylaxis. Patients in the PTCy group got busulfan and fludarabine conditioning, a marrow graft from a related or unrelated donor, and cyclophosphamide on days +3 and +4. PTCy-treated patients were drawn from a prospective multi-institutional clinical trial. Peripheral blood and bone marrow mononuclear cells were isolated by Ficoll-Hypaque density centrifugation and cryopreserved. TRB sequencing used genomic DNA with the immunoSEQ assay at survey resolution or the hsTCRB kit. On the study's bioinformatics: Initial read processing used immunoSEQ software, and repertoire analyses used the LymphoSeq R package. Clonality was calculated as 1 minus normalized Shannon entropy, and the Gini coefficient was also calculated for each TRB dataset. To infer phenotypes in unsorted samples, TRB sequences from sorted subsets of the recipient or donor were mapped onto the unsorted samples of the same recipient. Sourced from immuneACCESS, this table was stored by TCRdb with only in-frame sequences that have V and J called. A share of the clones is absent; for the studies checked, an unresolved V gene accounts for under half, and the remainder has no known explanation. V and J calls and clone size come straight from that table; D and trimming were deduced from the DNA. The sample table shows about 10,000 clones, and approximately 78% are seen once. The ten largest account for more than 14% of the sample.

The source of the sample is a study of T cells after posttransplantation cyclophosphamide listed by TCRdb under 2016. For the study in its entirety: T cell repertoire reconstitution was tracked by TRB sequencing after myeloablative bone marrow transplantation in which posttransplantation cyclophosphamide was used as GVHD prophylaxis. Samples from some 40 PTCy-treated patients, along with samples from 16 of their related bone marrow donors, underwent antigen receptor sequencing. In 3 patients, TRB sequencing was also performed on up to about 3 more blood samples taken 2 to 5.2 years after transplant, and in several patients, pretransplant blood was also TRB-sequenced. Public TRB sequences were searched against a database of over 3,600 sequences associated with responses to pathogens, tumor antigens, self-antigens and alloantigens. TRB sequencing was performed on blood from all 35 or so PTCy patients with 1-year posttransplant specimens. Because TRA and TRB clonality correlated tightly in about 9 samples, the subsequent TCR analyses were limited to TRB only.

The paper's findings and limits, for the study overall: Across 45 to 50 patients, TRB clonality was highly associated with recipient CMV seropositivity and CMV reactivation, and PTCy diversity was similar to diversity in CNI/methotrexate controls. Donor-recipient similarity was low at 1-2 months but rose over the first year, and later blood repertoires were often dominated by donor CD8+ memory clones. The TRB repertoires of T cells infiltrating skin or the GI tract showed only limited overlap with the TRB repertoires found in blood.

The CDR1 and CDR2 encoded by the germline V gene are KGHSH and LQKENI. V gives up 3 bases and J gives up 1 base, and the segment between their germline ends measures 6 bases. The CDR3 sequence holds 13 residues, the cysteine and phenylalanine included. The read is trimmed to its CDR3 DNA, 39 bases read in frame from base 1. This TCR was recovered from a female patient aged 40 to 50 who received an allogeneic stem cell transplant from a related donor, was CMV-positive, and had no GVHD. Some T cells present after a transplant may be cells of the graft donor. The chain couples TRBV18 to TRBJ1-1; no D gene can be assigned with confidence. Specimen: PBMCs, collected roughly 2,000 days after a stem cell transplant with posttransplant cyclophosphamide. The CDR3 region has the sequence CASSPGENTEAFF. The nucleotide sequence reads as follows: TGTGCCAGCTCACCGGGCGAGAACACTGAAGCTTTCTTT.